This T cell receptor (beta chain) appears in the sequencing data of a study of T cell responses to AZD1222 COVID-19 vaccine. Notes on the study in general: Only a handful of AZD1222 recipients, six or seven in all, had baseline seropositivity.

Remarks on this clone: Its matching antigen is unknown.

Data came from immunoSEQ multiplex PCR; TCRdb stores just in-frame clones and leaves some out. The data hold 100,000 to 140,000 clones, with approximately 90% observed a single time. After removal of 5 bases from V and 3 bases from J, the junction contained 0 bases not matched to a gene. Germline CDR1 reads GTSNPN; CDR2 reads SVGIG (reference sequence). The CDR3 has 13 amino acids. The input for sequencing was peripheral blood, taken 28 days after the second AZD1222 dose. The rearrangement uses TRBV30 and TRBJ1-4; 10 positions agree with TRBD1. The receptor was isolated from an adult who received the AZD1222 COVID-19 vaccine. CDR3 DNA sequence: TGTGCCTGGGGACAGGGGGCTAATGAAAAACTGTTTTTT. Translation: CAWGQGANEKLFF.